This TCR beta chain was profiled in a study of blood T cell dynamics during melanoma immunotherapy. The time point is: pre-treatment baseline. The repertoire was sequenced with immunoSEQ multiplex PCR; TCRdb's copy has only in-frame clones and lacks some. The sample has around 20,000 clones, roughly nine tenths seen once. This receptor was identified in a human donor with melanoma. The material was blood, obtained from a patient treated with checkpoint blockade.

CDR3 nucleotides: TGTGCCAGCTCACCCAAACTCGGGGAGCTGTTTTTT. It specifies CASSPKLGELFF. The V and J genes are TRBV18 and TRBJ2-2, with unresolved D. Germline V gives CDR1 KGHSH, CDR2 LQKENI. V shed 3 bases and J shed 7 bases, with 6 bases lying between them. The CDR3 covers 12 residues.